One sample yielded the 31 T cell receptor beta chains listed below, sequenced in a study of shared clonotypes between healthy human individuals. Clones were read by immunoSEQ multiplex PCR, and TCRdb kept only the in-frame ones, dropping some. The sample shows over 850,000 clones, approximately 80% of them seen only once. The sequenced sample consisted of memory CD4+ T cells from PBMCs. Indicated subset: CD45RA-negative fraction. The receptors were gathered from a man in his late teens or twenties in good health. Some clones in this sample may be carry-over from other donors' samples.

The chain is built from TRBV11-2 and TRBJ2-7, with TRBD2 identical over 7 bases. After removal of 8 bases from V and 2 bases from J, the junction contained 12 bases not matched to a gene. There are 15 residues in the CDR3. Germline V lookup: CDR1 SGHAT, CDR2 FQNNGV. CDR3 bases: TGTGCCAGCGGACTTAGCGGACTAGACCCCTACGAGCAGTACTTC. Protein: CASGLSGLDPYEQYF.

The CDR3: CASSLGVGGLSDTQYF. The DNA of the CDR3 is TGTGCCAGCAGCTTGGGGGTCGGGGGGCTATCAGATACGCAGTATTTT. This chain uses TRBV11-2 with TRBJ2-3; TRBD2 is a possible D gene (7 bases). The CDR3 sequence is 16 residues long. The germline V gene encodes CDR1 SGHAT and CDR2 FQNNGV. Trimming pared 3 bases from V and 4 bases from J, leaving 17 bases between.

The genes are TRBV11-2 and TRBJ2-1; a possible D gene is TRBD2 (6 bases). There are 13 residues in the CDR3. The V gene lost 4 bases and the J gene lost 5 bases, with 9 bases spanning the gap. CDR1 is SGHAT, CDR2 FQNNGV, per germline. The CDR3 nucleotides read TGTGCCAGCAGCTCGGGACTTAACAATGAGCAGTTCTTC. Protein: CASSSGLNNEQFF.

This chain joins TRBV27 and TRBJ2-7; tentatively, D is TRBD1 or TRBD2 (7 bases each). The CDR3 contains 15 residues. The germline CDR1 and CDR2 sequences are MNHEY and SMNVEV (reference sequence). The V and J ends lost 5 bases and 3 bases respectively, with 17 bases between them. CDR3 amino acids: CASSSYRGGDYEQYF. As DNA, the CDR3 is TGTGCCAGCAGTAGCTACAGGGGAGGGGACTACGAGCAGTACTTC.

The chain couples TRBV28 to TRBJ2-7, with TRBD2 as a possible D gene (6 bases). Germline V gene sequence: CDR1 MDHEN, CDR2 SYDVKM. There are 17 residues in the CDR3. Trimming stripped 6 bases from V and 2 bases from J, with 23 bases between. The CDR3 coding sequence is TGTGCCAGCAGATCTCGCCATCTAGCGAGTACTACCTACGAGCAGTACTTC. This codes for CASRSRHLASTTYEQYF.

Remarks on this clone: This may arise from a read error, as a much more abundant clone is one base away. The V and J genes are TRBV11-2 and TRBJ2-3; 8 bases map to TRBD2. With 3 bases clipped from V and 4 bases from J, the junction kept 6 bases outside the gene matches. Per the germline V gene, CDR1 is SGHAT and CDR2 is FQNNGV. The CDR3 contains 15 residues. The CDR3 bases are TGTGCCAGCAGCTTGTACGGGAGGGTAGCAGATACGCAGTATTTT. Amino acids: CASSLYGRVADTQYF.

The chain links TRBV23-1 to TRBJ1-5, with D perhaps TRBD1 (5 bases). TRBV23-1 is reported as an ORF; its role is uncertain. This CDR3 has 14 amino acids. Deletions cut 10 bases from V and 0 bases from J, with 13 bases between. CDR3 sequence: CANPQGFSNQPQHF. Here the CDR3 DNA reads TGCGCCAACCCCCAGGGTTTTAGCAATCAGCCCCAGCATTTT.

The V gene is TRBV20-1, the J gene TRBJ2-1; D is undetermined. The CDR3 extends over 11 amino acids. CDR1 DFQATT and CDR2 SNEGSKA come from the germline V gene (reference sequence). V lost 8 bases to trimming and J lost 6 bases, with 11 bases between them. The CDR3 region is CSPSRTNEQFF. CDR3 nucleotide sequence: TGCAGTCCCAGCCGGACCAATGAGCAGTTCTTC.

This clone was seen a single time. This clone may be a read error of a much larger clone one base away. J is TRBJ1-1 and V is TRBV11-2, with a tentative D call TRBD1 (5 bases). CDR3 length equals 14 residues. Trimming left V 2 bases short and J 6 bases short, with 13 bases between. The germline V gene encodes CDR1 SGHAT and CDR2 FQNNGV. CDR3 residues: CASSLQGVGAEAFF. The CDR3 DNA sequence: TGTGCCAGCAGCTTACAGGGAGTTGGGGCTGAAGCTTTCTTT.

This clone was seen once. The V call is TRBV6-5, the J call TRBJ2-7; TRBD2 aligns across 8 bases. This CDR3 is built from 15 residues. Germline V lookup: CDR1 MNHEY, CDR2 SVGAGI. The trim removed 6 bases at V and 5 bases at J, leaving 12 bases unmatched. The CDR3 here is CASSPTSGARNEQYF. Here the CDR3 DNA reads TGTGCCAGCAGCCCTACTAGCGGTGCTCGGAACGAGCAGTACTTC.

The V and J genes are TRBV2 and TRBJ2-3; 14 bases map to TRBD2. CDR3 length: 14 amino acids. The J segment lost 6 bases and the V segment lost 5 bases, leaving 1 base of the junction unmatched. Germline V gene data show CDR1 as SNHLY and CDR2 as FYNNEI. As DNA, the CDR3 is TGTGCCAGCAGTCGGACTAGCGGGAGGGATACGCAGTATTTT. It is translated as CASSRTSGRDTQYF.

In its sample, this clone was seen a few times. The sample holds other DNA sequences that translate to the same CDR3. The rearrangement uses TRBV5-1 and TRBJ2-6; 7 bases are a match to TRBD1. This CDR3 spans 15 amino acids. Germline V gene data show CDR1 as SGHRS and CDR2 as YFSETQ. With V trimmed by 4 bases and J by 3 bases, 4 bases remained unmatched. The CDR3 DNA sequence: TGCGCCAGCAGCCCTACAGGGGTTGGGGCCAACGTCCTGACTTTC. Encoded protein: CASSPTGVGANVLTF.

The chain recombines TRBV19 with TRBJ1-5; 8 bases are shared with TRBD1. Per the germline V gene, CDR1 is LNHDA and CDR2 is SQIVND (reference sequence). The V segment lost 6 bases and the J segment 5 bases; nucleotides outside the gene matches: 6. The CDR3 length is 14 residues. The CDR3 DNA reads TGTGCCAGTAGGGGAGACAGGGGCTATCAGCCCCAGCATTTT. It specifies CASRGDRGYQPQHF. Filled out from reference TRBV19 and TRBJ1-5, the complete variable domain reads DGGITQSPKYLFRKEGQNVTLSCEQNLNHDAMYWYRQDPGQGLRLIYYSQIVNDFQKGDIAEGYSVSREKKESFPLTVTSAQKNPTAFYLCASRGDRGYQPQHFGDGTRLSIL.

The chain uses TRBV2 and TRBJ2-6; D perhaps matches TRBD1 (7 bases). From germline, CDR1 is SNHLY and CDR2 FYNNEI. CDR3 length: 16 amino acids. The ends were cut back, 8 bases at V and 0 bases at J, with 14 bases in the middle. This chain's CDR3 is CASAEGAHSGANVLTF. In DNA form, the CDR3 reads TGTGCCAGCGCGGAGGGGGCTCACTCTGGGGCCAACGTCCTGACTTTC.

Notes on this clone: Mismatch with germline at one junction end may stem from a read error. The V gene is TRBV13, the J gene TRBJ1-1; 9 bases are shared with TRBD1. The CDR3 loop spans 15 amino acids. Germline loops: CDR1 PRHDT, CDR2 FYEKMQ (reference sequence). CDR3 sequence reads: CAGSWGDRGRTEAFF. CDR3 in DNA: TGTGCCGGCAGCTGGGGTGACAGGGGGAGAACTGAAGCTTTCTTT.

This rearrangement joins TRBV18 to TRBJ1-1; no clear D. The length of the CDR3 is 12 residues. Germline CDR1 is KGHSH and CDR2 is LQKENI. Between the trimmed V and J ends, which lost 6 bases and 1 base, there was a span of 6 bases. In nucleotides, the CDR3 is TGTGCCAGCTCGGCCGGGAACACTGAAGCTTTCTTT. It codes for CASSAGNTEAFF.

The chain joins TRBV7-2 to TRBJ2-3; 7 bases fit TRBD2. Losses at the gene ends were 0 bases for V and 7 bases for J; bases not matched to a gene: 4. Looked up from germline, CDR1 is SGHTA and CDR2 is FQGNSA. The CDR3 covers 14 residues. The CDR3 is CASSLARGRNTQYF. As DNA, the CDR3 is TGTGCCAGCAGCTTAGCGCGGGGGAGGAATACGCAGTATTTT.

This clone turned up a few times. The genes are TRBV28 and TRBJ1-2; D gene ambiguous. Trimming cost V 2 bases and J 7 bases, with 17 bases left between them. This CDR3 spans 15 amino acids. Germline loops: CDR1 MDHEN, CDR2 SYDVKM. CDR3 DNA: TGTGCCAGCAGTTTAACGGGCAGAGAGGATGGTGGCTACACCTTC. This encodes CASSLTGREDGGYTF.

In DNA, the CDR3 is TGTGCCAGCAGTACATACAGGGGGCCTAGTGCCGCTGAGCAGTTCTTC. It is translated as CASSTYRGPSAAEQFF. J is TRBJ2-1 and V is TRBV28, with 9 bases matching TRBD1. Germline V CDR1 and CDR2: MDHEN, SYDVKM. V lost 5 bases, J lost 9 bases, and 14 bases stayed unmatched. The CDR3 sequence is 16 residues long.

The rearrangement uses TRBV7-2 and TRBJ1-5; D gene uncertain. CDR3 size: 14 residues. Trimming left V 3 bases short and J 6 bases short, with 12 bases between. The germline CDR1 and CDR2 sequences are SGHTA and FQGNSA. In DNA form, the CDR3 reads TGTGCCAGCAGCTTTGGCCGAGGGAGTCAGCCCCAGCATTTT. Its protein is CASSFGRGSQPQHF.

The CDR3 DNA reads as TGCGCCAGCAGCCAGGGGTCTCAGGGAAGTGAGCAGTTCTTC. It is translated as CASSQGSQGSEQFF. The chain is built from TRBV5-1 and TRBJ2-1; a possible D gene is TRBD1 (6 bases). CDR3 size: 14 residues. V lost 4 bases, J lost 9 bases, and 17 bases lay in between. The germline V gene has CDR1 SGHRS and CDR2 YFSETQ.

In the case of this clone: At the DNA level, this CDR3 is encoded by other sequences in the same sample as well. The chain recombines TRBV28 with TRBJ2-5; 9 bases line up with TRBD1. V lost 6 bases, J lost 4 bases, and 3 bases stayed unmatched. This CDR3 is built from 13 residues. Germline CDR1 and CDR2: MDHEN and SYDVKM. The CDR3 reads CASSLTGGETQYF. CDR3 in DNA: TGTGCCAGCAGCCTGACAGGGGGAGAGACCCAGTACTTC.

The genes are TRBV5-1 and TRBJ2-1; D gene unclear. The CDR3 is made up of 14 amino acids. Trimming cost V 4 bases and J 6 bases, with 14 bases left between them. Germline V gene sequence: CDR1 SGHRS, CDR2 YFSETQ. The DNA of the CDR3 is TGCGCCAGCAGCCAAGGACCCGCCCGCAATGAGCAGTTCTTC. This codes for CASSQGPARNEQFF.

On this clone: This specimen includes other DNA sequences encoding the same CDR3. The V gene is TRBV5-1, the J gene TRBJ2-5, with 8 bases identical to TRBD2. The germline CDR1 and CDR2 sequences are SGHRS and YFSETQ. The J segment lost 3 bases and the V segment lost 1 base, leaving 5 bases of the junction unmatched. The length of the CDR3 is 15 residues. CDR3 bases: TGCGCCAGCAGCTTGCTAGGGACTAGTGAAGAGACCCAGTACTTC. It yields the protein CASSLLGTSEETQYF.

The chain joins TRBV5-6 to TRBJ1-2; D might be TRBD1 (6 bases). Germline V gene lookup returns CDR1 SGHDT and CDR2 YYEEEE. The length of the CDR3 is 13 residues. V dropped 4 bases and J dropped 4 bases, with 11 bases sitting between them. CDR3 protein: CASSPGGGYGYTF. The DNA of the CDR3 is TGTGCCAGCAGCCCGGGAGGGGGCTATGGCTACACCTTC.

This chain uses TRBV27 with TRBJ1-1; maybe TRBD1 (6 bases). The germline V gene has CDR1 MNHEY and CDR2 SMNVEV (reference sequence). CDR3 size: 15 residues. Deletions cut 5 bases from V and 0 bases from J, with 13 bases between. CDR3 loop: CASSGGLRMNTEAFF. In DNA, the CDR3 is TGTGCCAGCAGTGGGGGCCTCCGGATGAACACTGAAGCTTTCTTT.

The sample holds many counts of this clone. The V gene is TRBV7-6, the J gene TRBJ2-3; D perhaps matches TRBD1 (6 bases). This CDR3 is 14 amino acids long. V shed 5 bases and J shed 2 bases, with 11 bases lying between them. Germline V gene lookup returns CDR1 SGHVS and CDR2 FNYEAQ. DNA for the CDR3: TGTGCCAGCAGCCGGACAGACGCCACAGATACGCAGTATTTT. Translation: CASSRTDATDTQYF.

About this clone: A much larger clone differs by one base, so this may be a read error. In the same sample, other DNA sequences code for this CDR3. The rearrangement uses TRBV13 and TRBJ2-3; no clear D gene. Per the germline V gene, CDR1 is PRHDT and CDR2 is FYEKMQ (reference sequence). V dropped 3 bases and J dropped 2 bases, with 15 bases sitting between them. This CDR3 spans 16 amino acids. CDR3 bases: TGTGCCAGCAGCTTGCTCCTAGGGCTGCCCACAGATACGCAGTATTTT. Translating gives CASSLLLGLPTDTQYF. Full variable domain (remainder filled in from reference TRBV13 and TRBJ2-3): AAGVIQSPRHLIKEKRETATLKCYPIPRHDTVYWYQQGPGQDPQFLISFYEKMQSDKGSIPDRFSAQQFSDYHSELNMSSLELGDSALYFCASSLLLGLPTDTQYFGPGTRLTVL.

The rearrangement links TRBV27 to TRBJ2-1, with D possibly being TRBD2 (6 bases). Trimming pared 2 bases from V and 6 bases from J, leaving 20 bases between. The CDR3 consists of 17 residues. Germline lookup yields CDR1 MNHEY and CDR2 SMNVEV (reference sequence). The CDR3, as DNA: TGTGCCAGCAGTTTAGCGGGACCCCCAATCACCCCCAATGAGCAGTTCTTC. This sequence encodes CASSLAGPPITPNEQFF.

This clone was counted once. V usage is TRBV7-2 and J usage is TRBJ1-4, with a tentative D call TRBD1 (5 bases). V gave up 0 bases and J gave up 3 bases, with 11 bases separating them. This CDR3 is 16 amino acids long. The germline gives CDR1 SGHTA, CDR2 FQGNSA. CDR3 protein: CASSLALGVANEKLFF. In DNA, the CDR3 is TGTGCCAGCAGCTTAGCGCTGGGGGTGGCTAATGAAAAACTGTTTTTT.

With respect to this clone: One end of the junction is discordant with germline, which a read error may explain. The chain employs TRBV20-1 and TRBJ2-7; perhaps TRBD2 as D (6 bases). CDR3 length: 11 amino acids. Germline CDR1 reads DFQATT; CDR2 reads SNEGSKA (reference sequence). This CDR3 reads CSASRGDLVDF. In nucleotides, the CDR3 is TGCAGTGCTAGCCGCGGGGACCTTGTAGACTTC.